A selection of T cell receptor beta chains follows, all from one sample in a study of response to subunit inactivated influenza vaccine. Using its own MiXCR run on the RT-PCR reads, TCRdb lists one record per CDR3 protein. The data contain approximately 700,000 distinct CDR3 sequences, approximately 15% of them singletons. The specimen was PBMCs from blood, collected 12 days after vaccination. These receptors originate from a man aged 50 to 60 who received an inactivated influenza vaccine. The CDR3 runs from the conserved cysteine through the conserved F or W. The size of a clone is reported for some rows only, either as once, few or many, or as a class for expanded clones.

clone size: .
V gene: TRBV5-4
CDR3 length: 16
CDR3 protein: CASSLTSGADENEQFF

clone size: .
V gene: TRBV7-9
CDR3 length: 12
CDR3 protein: CASSREGYGYTF

clone size: .
V gene: TRBV3-1
CDR3 length: 16
CDR3 protein: CASSNLAGRIYNEQFF

clone size: many
V gene: TRBV5-1
CDR3 length: 15
CDR3 protein: CASSTSGGRNSPLHF

clone size: .
V gene: TRBV20-1
CDR3 length: 11
CDR3 protein: CSARDSGAQYF

clone size: .
V gene: TRBV5-1
CDR3 length: 15
CDR3 protein: CASSFGQGVGNEQFF

clone size: few
V gene: TRBV10-3
CDR3 length: 15
CDR3 protein: CAISSDRSSYNEQFF

clone size: .
V gene: TRBV7-2
CDR3 length: 15
CDR3 protein: CASSSQTGMNTEAFF

clone size: few
V gene: TRBV7-2
CDR3 length: 13
CDR3 protein: CASSVGVPYGYTF

clone size: few
V gene: TRBV12-3/TRBV12-4
CDR3 length: 17
CDR3 protein: CASSLGGGGITNNEQFF

clone size: few
V gene: TRBV6-1
CDR3 length: 14
CDR3 protein: CASSEDGGGETQYF

clone size: few
V gene: TRBV18
CDR3 length: 14
CDR3 protein: CASSPTLADNEQFF

clone size: many
V gene: TRBV12-3/TRBV12-4
CDR3 length: 14
CDR3 protein: CASSFISGRETQYF

clone size: many
V gene: TRBV10-3
CDR3 length: 18
CDR3 protein: CAISDPLLAGALTDTQYF

clone size: few
V gene: TRBV7-2
CDR3 length: 14
CDR3 protein: CASSSYQGFYEQYF

clone size: .
V gene: TRBV18
CDR3 length: 17
CDR3 protein: CASSPTGGEIWDTEAFF

clone size: .
V gene: TRBV5-4
CDR3 length: 19
CDR3 protein: CASSLGGLAGGSSYNEQFF

clone size: many
V gene: TRBV6-2/TRBV6-3
CDR3 length: 17
CDR3 protein: CASRPHPSGFFYNEQFF

clone size: .
V gene: TRBV24-1
CDR3 length: 14
CDR3 protein: CATRRDSFYNEQFF

clone size: few
V gene: TRBV7-2
CDR3 length: 13
CDR3 protein: CASSLAGFSGYTF

clone size: few
V gene: TRBV10-3
CDR3 length: 16
CDR3 protein: CAISAERGSNTGELFF

clone size: .
V gene: TRBV5-1
CDR3 length: 20
CDR3 protein: CASSLTGYDGGRSGANVLTF

clone size: .
V gene: TRBV20-1
CDR3 length: 10
CDR3 protein: CSATKDTQYF

clone size: few
V gene: TRBV10-2
CDR3 length: 10
CDR3 protein: CASSEREQFF

clone size: few
V gene: TRBV6-6
CDR3 length: 13
CDR3 protein: CASRNDRGQEQYF

clone size: .
V gene: TRBV4-1
CDR3 length: 15
CDR3 protein: CASSHPPQGAGEQYF

clone size: many
V gene: TRBV7-2
CDR3 length: 15
CDR3 protein: CASSLNTGQNYGYTF

clone size: few
V gene: TRBV29-1
CDR3 length: 13
CDR3 protein: CSVERGGRTEAFF

clone size: .
V gene: TRBV27
CDR3 length: 16
CDR3 protein: CASSPTSGQGLRGYTF

clone size: .
V gene: TRBV12-3/TRBV12-4
CDR3 length: 13
CDR3 protein: CASSMTPSYEQYF